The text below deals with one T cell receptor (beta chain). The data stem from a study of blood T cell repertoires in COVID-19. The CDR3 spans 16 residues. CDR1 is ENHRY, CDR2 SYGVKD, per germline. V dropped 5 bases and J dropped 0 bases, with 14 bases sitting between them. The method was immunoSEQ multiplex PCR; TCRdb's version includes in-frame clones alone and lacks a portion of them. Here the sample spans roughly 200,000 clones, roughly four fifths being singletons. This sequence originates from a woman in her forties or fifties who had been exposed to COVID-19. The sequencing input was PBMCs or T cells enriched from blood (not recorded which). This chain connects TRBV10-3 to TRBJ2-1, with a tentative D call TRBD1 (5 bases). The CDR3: CAISPREQSSYNEQFF. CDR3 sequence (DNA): TGTGCCATCAGTCCCAGGGAACAGAGCTCCTACAATGAGCAGTTCTTC.